Each of the 30 T cell receptor beta chains below was sequenced from the same sample in a study of cytomegalovirus exposure and HLA in healthy donors. PCR amplification relied on 60 Vbeta primers (plus 13 Jbeta primers). Assay: immunoSEQ multiplex PCR; the TCRdb copy retains only in-frame clones and omits some. Counted here are about 130,000 clones, roughly 18% occurring once; the ten biggest clones make up about 3.1%. Sequencing was carried out using PBMCs. The receptors originated from a female donor in good health and CMV-seropositive.

This clone was picked up a small number of times. This chain uses TRBV9 with TRBJ1-4; TRBD1 is a possible D gene (6 bases). The germline CDR1 and CDR2 sequences are SGDLS and YYNGEE. V was shortened by 0 bases and J by 5 bases, with 8 bases between the two germline ends. This CDR3 region has 14 residues. CDR3 in amino acids: CASSVEGENEKLFF. The CDR3 DNA reads as TGTGCCAGCAGCGTAGAGGGGGAAAATGAAAAACTGTTTTTT.

This chain uses TRBV5-1 with TRBJ1-1; 8 bases line up with TRBD1. V was clipped by 4 bases and J by 5 bases; unmatched bases: 13. The germline CDR1 and CDR2 sequences are SGHRS and YFSETQ. CDR3 size: 16 residues. As DNA, the CDR3 is TGCGCCAGCAGCCCACCGGACCAGACAGGGGAAACTGAAGCTTTCTTT. Translated, it gives CASSPPDQTGETEAFF.

V usage is TRBV28 and J usage is TRBJ2-7; tentatively, D is TRBD2 (5 bases). The CDR3 has 15 residues. CDR1 and CDR2 (germline): MDHEN, SYDVKM. Trimming removed 3 bases at V and 4 bases at J, with 16 bases between. DNA for the CDR3: TGTGCCAGCAGTTTCTCGGGAAGTCGTGTATACGAGCAGTACTTC. Translated: CASSFSGSRVYEQYF.

This clone was seen a few times. The J gene is TRBJ1-4, the V gene TRBV5-1, with unresolved D. The germline V gene encodes CDR1 SGHRS and CDR2 YFSETQ. This CDR3 comprises 17 residues. Trimming took off 4 bases at V and 4 bases at J, with 20 bases between the two ends. In DNA, the CDR3 is TGCGCCAGCAGCCGGGAACGTTTTGGGTCCGGTAATGAAAAACTGTTTTTT. It encodes CASSRERFGSGNEKLFF.

CDR3 sequence: CASSLEPQMNTEAFF. CDR3 bases: TGTGCCAGCAGCTTGGAACCTCAGATGAACACTGAAGCTTTCTTT. This chain joins TRBV5-4 and TRBJ1-1; no reliable D call. V dropped 0 bases and J dropped 0 bases, with 9 bases sitting between them. This CDR3 region has 15 residues. The germline gives CDR1 SGHNT, CDR2 YYREEE (reference sequence).

The chain joins TRBV4-3 to TRBJ2-5; the match to TRBD2 covers 12 bases. Germline V CDR1 and CDR2: LGHNA, YSLEER. Unmatched junction bases numbered 7, after V lost 0 bases and J lost 2 bases. This CDR3 is built from 18 residues. CDR3 DNA: TGCGCCAGCAGCCAAGAAGCGTCGCTAGCGGGGGGGCAAGAGACCCAGTACTTC. Translating it yields CASSQEASLAGGQETQYF.

This clone was counted a few times. The rearrangement uses TRBV29-1 and TRBJ2-5; D is ambiguous. Trimming cost V 3 bases and J 4 bases, with 12 bases left between them. Germline V gene lookup returns CDR1 SQVTM and CDR2 ANQGSEA. This CDR3 is built from 13 residues. The CDR3 loop is CSVDSSYGETQYF. The CDR3 coding sequence is TGCAGCGTTGATTCAAGTTACGGAGAGACCCAGTACTTC.

The sample holds a few counts of this clone. The J gene is TRBJ2-7, the V gene TRBV27, with D possibly matching TRBD1 (6 bases). The germline V gene has CDR1 MNHEY and CDR2 SMNVEV (reference sequence). The ends were cut back, 2 bases at V and 6 bases at J, with 14 bases in the middle. The CDR3 loop spans 14 amino acids. The CDR3 reads CASSLLPGAAEQYF. For the CDR3, the DNA is TGTGCCAGCAGTTTACTTCCAGGGGCAGCCGAGCAGTACTTC.

The table lists this clone with a few counts. The V call is TRBV15, the J call TRBJ2-7, with D possibly matching TRBD2 (5 bases). The CDR3 contains 13 residues. Germline V lookup: CDR1 LNHNV, CDR2 YYDKDF (reference sequence). V lost 3 bases and J 4 bases, leaving 10 bases between the germline ends. CDR3 DNA sequence: TGTGCCACCAGCAGGGTCCCGGGATACGAGCAGTACTTC. Its translation: CATSRVPGYEQYF.

In the case of this clone: Other DNA sequences from this sample encode an identical CDR3 as well. V usage is TRBV5-1 and J usage is TRBJ2-1; TRBD2 aligns across 12 bases. The CDR3 runs 16 residues. Germline lookup yields CDR1 SGHRS and CDR2 YFSETQ. V was clipped by 0 bases and J by 4 bases; unmatched bases: 2. This CDR3 is CASSLALAGGYNEQFF. CDR3 DNA sequence: TGCGCCAGCAGCTTGGCCCTAGCGGGGGGGTACAATGAGCAGTTCTTC. The whole variable domain, remainder taken from reference TRBV5-1 and TRBJ2-1, is KAGVTQTPRYLIKTRGQQVTLSCSPISGHRSVSWYQQTPGQGLQFLFEYFSETQRNKGNFPGRFSGRQFSNSRSEMNVSTLELGDSALYLCASSLALAGGYNEQFFGPGTRLTVL.

The chain has TRBV11-2 and TRBJ2-7; the match to TRBD2 covers 9 bases. The junction had 12 bases not matched to a gene; V was cut back by 7 bases and J by 2 bases. Per the germline V gene, CDR1 is SGHAT and CDR2 is FQNNGV. The CDR3 has 16 amino acids. Here the CDR3 DNA reads TGTGCCAGCAACCCAAGACTTCTAGCGGGGACCTACGAGCAGTACTTC. It is translated as CASNPRLLAGTYEQYF.

There are a few counts of this clone. The chain joins TRBV9 to TRBJ2-2, with a weak D call TRBD1 (6 bases). The CDR3 contains 15 residues. Deletions cut 5 bases from V and 1 base from J, with 12 bases between. Per the germline V gene, CDR1 is SGDLS and CDR2 is YYNGEE. CDR3 coding DNA: TGTGCCAGCAGAGCGACAGGTCTGAACACCGGGGAGCTGTTTTTT. Its protein product is CASRATGLNTGELFF. The variable domain in full, completed from reference TRBV9 and TRBJ2-2, reads DSGVTQTPKHLITATGQRVTLRCSPRSGDLSVYWYQQSLDQGLQFLIQYYNGEERAKGNILERFSAQQFPDLHSELNLSSLELGDSALYFCASRATGLNTGELFFGEGSRLTVL.

This chain connects TRBV25-1 to TRBJ1-1, with D maybe TRBD1 (6 bases). The V gene's germline CDR1 is MGHDK and CDR2 SYGVNS. Between the trimmed V and J ends, which lost 6 bases and 2 bases, there was a span of 13 bases. The CDR3 sequence is 14 residues long. DNA for the CDR3: TGTGCCAGCAGACACAGGGATTTCAACACTGAAGCTTTCTTT. Translating gives CASRHRDFNTEAFF.

The chain combines TRBV2 with TRBJ1-2; 7 bases align to TRBD1. Per germline, CDR1 SNHLY and CDR2 FYNNEI. This CDR3 is built from 14 residues. The V gene end was trimmed by 4 bases and the J gene end by 6 bases; junction bases not matched to a gene: 8. CDR3 sequence: CASSGGQLVDGYTF. The CDR3 region has the DNA TGTGCCAGCAGTGGGGGACAGTTGGTGGATGGCTACACCTTC.

The rearrangement joins TRBV5-1 to TRBJ1-1; D may be TRBD1 (6 bases). This CDR3 region has 15 residues. Germline CDR1 and CDR2: SGHRS and YFSETQ. V lost 4 bases and J 1 base, leaving 14 bases between the germline ends. The CDR3 sequence: CASSAVQDRNTEAFF. The CDR3 DNA follows: TGCGCCAGCAGCGCTGTTCAGGACAGGAACACTGAAGCTTTCTTT.

The J gene is TRBJ2-7, the V gene TRBV28, with D possibly matching TRBD2 (5 bases). The V end lost 5 bases, the J end lost 1 base, and 18 bases lay between the germline ends. In germline, CDR1 is MDHEN, CDR2 SYDVKM. CDR3 size: 16 residues. The CDR3 is CASSTMGSARSYEQYF. For the CDR3, the DNA is TGTGCCAGCAGTACCATGGGTAGCGCCCGTTCCTACGAGCAGTACTTC.

This clone appeared a few times. The V and J genes are TRBV5-4 and TRBJ2-5, with 8 positions matching TRBD2. Trimming removed 0 bases from V and 1 base from J; junction bases left unmatched: 8. Germline V gene sequence: CDR1 SGHNT, CDR2 YYREEE (reference sequence). The CDR3 loop spans 17 amino acids. CDR3 residues: CASSLDLSGSPQETQYF. The CDR3 DNA sequence: TGTGCCAGCAGCTTGGATCTCAGCGGGAGCCCCCAAGAGACCCAGTACTTC.

This rearrangement joins TRBV7-9 to TRBJ1-3; D is ambiguous. The CDR3 loop spans 15 amino acids. The V end was cut by 3 bases, the J end by 8 bases, with 17 bases between. Germline assignment: CDR1 SEHNR and CDR2 FQNEAQ (reference sequence). The CDR3 DNA follows: TGTGCCAGCAGCTTCGACTCCCTCGGCATGGACACCATATATTTT. Protein: CASSFDSLGMDTIYF.

The V call is TRBV9, the J call TRBJ2-3; D is unresolved. Per germline, CDR1 SGDLS and CDR2 YYNGEE. Trimming pared 3 bases from V and 2 bases from J, leaving 4 bases between. The CDR3 sequence is 12 residues long. CDR3 in amino acids: CASSANTDTQYF. CDR3 nucleotides: TGTGCCAGCAGCGCAAACACAGATACGCAGTATTTT.

This clone was found a few times. The chain recombines TRBV6-5 with TRBJ2-7, with TRBD1 identical over 10 bases. Germline V CDR1 and CDR2: MNHEY, SVGAGI. The length of the CDR3 is 15 residues. The V gene end was trimmed by 4 bases and the J gene end by 3 bases; junction bases not matched to a gene: 6. DNA for the CDR3: TGTGCCAGCAGTTCCGCCGGGACAGGGGACTACGAGCAGTACTTC. Translation gives CASSSAGTGDYEQYF.

The table lists this clone with a few counts. The chain has TRBV5-1 and TRBJ2-6; 9 bases align to TRBD2. The V and J ends lost 3 bases and 0 bases, in that order; junction bases with no gene match: 4. Germline-derived CDR1 and CDR2 are SGHRS and YFSETQ. The CDR3 is 17 amino acids. CDR3 amino acids: CASSWTSVSSGANVLTF. The CDR3 DNA follows: TGCGCCAGCAGCTGGACTAGCGTTAGCTCTGGGGCCAACGTCCTGACTTTC.

CDR3 loop: CASSQVWDRGGEKLFF. The CDR3 DNA reads TGCGCCAGCAGCCAAGTTTGGGACAGGGGAGGGGAAAAACTGTTTTTT. This chain connects TRBV4-3 to TRBJ1-4, with 10 bases that match TRBD1. The germline V gene has CDR1 LGHNA and CDR2 YSLEER. This CDR3 spans 16 amino acids. V was pared by 1 base and J by 8 bases, with 7 bases of the junction left unmatched.

This rearrangement joins TRBV6-5 to TRBJ2-1; the match to TRBD2 covers 7 bases. Germline CDR1 and CDR2: MNHEY and SVGAGI. The CDR3 contains 14 residues. Losses at the gene ends were 2 bases for V and 9 bases for J; bases not matched to a gene: 7. As DNA, the CDR3 is TGTGCCAGCAGTTACAGGGAGGGGACGGCTGAGCAGTTCTTC. The encoded protein is CASSYREGTAEQFF.

The rearrangement uses TRBV2 and TRBJ1-1, with TRBD1 matching over 9 bases. V trimming: 7 bases; J trimming: 11 bases; junction bases outside the gene matches: 14. The CDR3 loop spans 14 amino acids. The germline V gene encodes CDR1 SNHLY and CDR2 FYNNEI. For the CDR3, the DNA is TGTGCCAGCAAAGGGGGGGGCTGGGACAGGGTTGCTTTCTTT. It encodes CASKGGGWDRVAFF.

The chain joins TRBV21-1 to TRBJ2-7; TRBD2, the table's D call, was not compared with the DNA. TRBV21-1 is recorded as a pseudogene. The CDR3 consists of 16 residues. The DNA for the CDR3 is TGTGCCAGCAGCAAAATAGCCGGACTTCTCTCCTACGAGCAGTACTTC. Amino acid sequence: CASSKIAGLLSYEQYF.

This clone was seen more than once but under ten times. The chain combines TRBV30 with TRBJ2-5; perhaps TRBD2 as D (6 bases). The CDR3 is 15 residues long. V dropped 2 bases and J dropped 0 bases, with 13 bases sitting between them. CDR1 is GTSNPN and CDR2 is SVGIG in the germline V gene (reference sequence). CDR3 nucleotide sequence: TGTGCCTGGAGTTACGGGACTGTGTACCAAGAGACCCAGTACTTC. Translated, it gives CAWSYGTVYQETQYF.

The rearrangement joins TRBV11-3 to TRBJ2-3; D is ambiguous. Trimming removed 2 bases from V and 1 base from J, with 4 bases in between. The CDR3 runs 13 residues. CDR1 SGHNT and CDR2 YENEEA come from the germline V gene. The CDR3 sequence: CASSLPGTDTQYF. In nucleotides, the CDR3 is TGTGCCAGCAGCTTACCGGGCACAGATACGCAGTATTTT.

This clone was seen more than once but under ten times. V gene TRBV2 combines with J gene TRBJ2-5; 7 bases are shared with TRBD2. The V segment lost 4 bases and the J segment 5 bases; nucleotides outside the gene matches: 10. The CDR3 is 15 residues long. Germline CDR1 is SNHLY and CDR2 is FYNNEI. CDR3 bases: TGTGCCAGCAGTGTAGAAAGCGGGGTCGTGGAGACCCAGTACTTC. Translation: CASSVESGVVETQYF. Supplemented by reference TRBV2 and TRBJ2-5, the full variable domain reads EPEVTQTPSHQVTQMGQEVILRCVPISNHLYFYWYRQILGQKVEFLVSFYNNEISEKSEIFDDQFSVERPDGSNFTLKIRSTKLEDSAMYFCASSVESGVVETQYFGPGTRLLVL.

This clone came up a few times. The rearrangement links TRBV7-2 to TRBJ1-1; 7 bases are a match to TRBD1. Germline loops: CDR1 SGHTA, CDR2 FQGNSA. This CDR3 comprises 12 residues. With 4 bases clipped from V and 10 bases from J, the junction kept 6 bases outside the gene matches. The CDR3 protein is CASSSWTGLAFF. The CDR3 DNA is TGTGCCAGCAGCTCGTGGACAGGTTTAGCTTTCTTT.

This chain links TRBV27 with TRBJ2-1; the D gene is possibly TRBD2 (7 bases). CDR1 and CDR2 (germline): MNHEY, SMNVEV (reference sequence). This CDR3 is 15 amino acids long. Trimming pared 3 bases from V and 3 bases from J, leaving 12 bases between. As DNA, the CDR3 is TGTGCCAGCAGTTTGGGCGGGGGCCGCTACAATGAGCAGTTCTTC. Its translation is CASSLGGGRYNEQFF.